Sequencing of this T cell receptor (beta chain) was carried out in a study of blood T cell repertoires in COVID-19 (dated by TCRdb to 2018 to 2021). Turning to the overall study: The collaborator samples originated in the United States, Italy and Spain and spanned the acute and convalescent phases of COVID-19. The dataset comprised deeply sampled blood TCRbeta repertoires from subjects exposed to, actively infected with, or recovered from COVID-19. HLA class I and class II types, where available, came from metadata supplied by the sample provider rather than from assay-based typing. Sample metadata almost always included a de-identified subject ID, COVID-19 status, age in years and sex. The prospective study material was composed of cDNA or gDNA derived from T cells, B-cell-depleted T cells, or PBMCs. A freely available public database, intended as a resource for researchers studying the immune response to SARS-CoV-2, is where the repertoires were released. The samples were drawn from two sources: the first 160 participants of the ongoing ImmuneRACE study, and 950 to 1,500 subjects contributed by 6 global collaborators. Study-wide conclusions, independent of this receptor: The quantity of clinical and demographic metadata differed by source and by participant and was supplied without curation.

TCRbeta CDR3 regions were amplified from genomic DNA by means of the immunoSEQ Assay, a bias-controlled multiplex PCR. The paper's processing steps were these. Nucleated cell counts per sample were estimated from amplification of reference gene primers within the assay. Sequence reads were collapsed and filtered to measure the absolute abundance of every unique TCRbeta CDR3 rearrangement. For each sample, productive Simpson clonality was calculated by taking the square root of Simpson's diversity index across productive rearrangements. The source is immuneACCESS, and TCRdb retained only in-frame sequences with V and J called. Part of the clones is not carried over; for the studies checked, unresolved V genes explain less than half of this, and the remainder is unexplained. V and J calls and clone size are as listed in that table; D and trimming were resolved from the DNA. The sample table records under 300,000 clones; 70% to 90% of these occur just once. The ten largest clones capture about 1% of the sample.

Enrolling through a virtual design, the prospective study's participants ranged in age from roughly 18 to 95 years and lived across 24 United States geographic areas. To assign participants to cohorts, the prospective study relied on clinical history that participants themselves reported in a screening survey and a study questionnaire. ImmuneRACE Cohort 3 recovered participants were defined by two consecutive negative NP/OP PCR tests, healthcare professional clearance, or symptom resolution. In the prospective study, whole blood, serum and a nasopharyngeal or oropharyngeal swab were collected from each participant by mobile phlebotomists. Prospective study participants could optionally give additional blood draws and questionnaires over an approximately two-month period. Blood samples from the prospective study were shipped frozen or at room temperature prior to DNA extraction. As to this clone: Its antigen remains unidentified. No base qualities exist here, and no much larger clone lies one base off it.

Sequenced: PBMCs or T cells enriched from blood (not recorded which). This clonotype was obtained from a woman in her twenties or thirties who had recovered from COVID-19.

The CDR3 sequence is CASTVTGDDYEQYF. Read as DNA, the sequence is TGTGCCAGCACCGTGACAGGGGATGACTACGAGCAGTACTTC. This chain joins TRBV28 to TRBJ2-7, with 8 middle bases fitting TRBD1. The germline V gene provides CDR1 MDHEN and CDR2 SYDVKM. V has 7 bases trimmed and J has 3 bases trimmed; junction bases matching no gene number 8. Including the terminal cysteine and phenylalanine, the CDR3 comprises 14 residues. This entry keeps only the CDR3 DNA: 42 bases, framed from base 1.